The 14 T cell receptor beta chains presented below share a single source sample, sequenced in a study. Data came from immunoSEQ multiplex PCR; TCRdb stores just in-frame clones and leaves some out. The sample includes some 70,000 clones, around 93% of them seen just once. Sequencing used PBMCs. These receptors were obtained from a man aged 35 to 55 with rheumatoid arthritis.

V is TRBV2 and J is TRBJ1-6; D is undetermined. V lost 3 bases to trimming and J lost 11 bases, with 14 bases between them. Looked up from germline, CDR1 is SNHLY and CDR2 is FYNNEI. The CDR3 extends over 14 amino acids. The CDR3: CASSERRLSTPLHF. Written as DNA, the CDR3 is TGTGCCAGCAGTGAGAGGAGGTTGTCGACACCCCTCCACTTT.

In nucleotides, the CDR3 is TGCGCCAGCAGCCCAGCACCGACAGGGTTGGGCGGGGAGCTGTTTTTT. It encodes CASSPAPTGLGGELFF. The rearrangement links TRBV5-1 to TRBJ2-2; 7 bases agree with TRBD1. The V segment lost 4 bases and the J segment 7 bases; nucleotides outside the gene matches: 13. The V gene's germline CDR1 is SGHRS and CDR2 YFSETQ. CDR3 length: 16 amino acids.

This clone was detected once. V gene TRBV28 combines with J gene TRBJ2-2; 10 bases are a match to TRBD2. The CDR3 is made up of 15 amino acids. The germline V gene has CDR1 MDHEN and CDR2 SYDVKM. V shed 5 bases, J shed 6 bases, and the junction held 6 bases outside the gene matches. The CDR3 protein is CASSPSGRAPGELFF. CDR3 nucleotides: TGTGCCAGCAGTCCGAGCGGGAGGGCGCCCGGGGAGCTGTTTTTT.

The CDR3 loop reads CASSLLGQGGYGYTF. In DNA form, the CDR3 reads TGTGCCAGCAGTTTATTGGGACAGGGAGGTTATGGCTACACCTTC. The rearrangement uses TRBV28 and TRBJ1-2, with TRBD1 matching 9 bases. This CDR3 comprises 15 residues. J gave up 5 bases and V 1 base, and 5 bases lay outside the gene matches. Germline CDR1 and CDR2: MDHEN and SYDVKM.

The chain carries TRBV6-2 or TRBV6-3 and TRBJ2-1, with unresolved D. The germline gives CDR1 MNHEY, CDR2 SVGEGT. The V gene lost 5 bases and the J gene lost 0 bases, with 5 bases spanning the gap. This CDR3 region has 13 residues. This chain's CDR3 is CASSGSSYNEQFF. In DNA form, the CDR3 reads TGTGCCAGCAGTGGCAGCTCCTACAATGAGCAGTTCTTC.

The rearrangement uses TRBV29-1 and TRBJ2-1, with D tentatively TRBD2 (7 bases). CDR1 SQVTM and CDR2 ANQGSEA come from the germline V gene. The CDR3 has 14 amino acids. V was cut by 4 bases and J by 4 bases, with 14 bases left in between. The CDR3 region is CSVGRGGGYNEQFF. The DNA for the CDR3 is TGCAGCGTTGGAAGGGGGGGCGGGTACAATGAGCAGTTCTTC.

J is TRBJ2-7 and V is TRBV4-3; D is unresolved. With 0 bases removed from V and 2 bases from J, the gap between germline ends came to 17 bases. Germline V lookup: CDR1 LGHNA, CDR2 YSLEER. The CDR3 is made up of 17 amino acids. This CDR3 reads CASSQDSYSLGTYEQYF. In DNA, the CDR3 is TGCGCCAGCAGCCAAGATTCGTATAGCCTGGGGACCTACGAGCAGTACTTC.

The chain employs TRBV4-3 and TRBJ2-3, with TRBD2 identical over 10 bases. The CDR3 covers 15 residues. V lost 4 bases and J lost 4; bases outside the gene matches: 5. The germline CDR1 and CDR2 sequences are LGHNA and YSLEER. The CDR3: CASSLGTSVADTQYF. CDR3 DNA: TGCGCCAGCAGCCTTGGGACTAGCGTTGCAGATACGCAGTATTTT.

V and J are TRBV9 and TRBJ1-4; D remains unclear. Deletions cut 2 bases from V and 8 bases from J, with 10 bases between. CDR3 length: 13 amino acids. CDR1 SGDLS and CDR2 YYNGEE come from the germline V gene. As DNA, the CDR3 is TGTGCCAGCAGCGTTTCGGGGAACGAAAAACTGTTTTTT. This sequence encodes CASSVSGNEKLFF.

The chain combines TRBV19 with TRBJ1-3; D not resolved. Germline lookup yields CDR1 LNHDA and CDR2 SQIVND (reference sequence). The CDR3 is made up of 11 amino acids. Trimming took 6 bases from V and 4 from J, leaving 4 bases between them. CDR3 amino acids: CASRRGNTIYF. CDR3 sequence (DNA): TGTGCCAGTAGGAGAGGAAACACCATATATTTT.

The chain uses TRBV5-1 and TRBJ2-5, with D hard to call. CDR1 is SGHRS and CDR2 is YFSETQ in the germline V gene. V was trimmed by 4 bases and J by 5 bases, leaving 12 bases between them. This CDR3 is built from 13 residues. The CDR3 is CASSRNGFETQYF. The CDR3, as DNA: TGCGCCAGCAGCCGAAATGGGTTCGAGACCCAGTACTTC.

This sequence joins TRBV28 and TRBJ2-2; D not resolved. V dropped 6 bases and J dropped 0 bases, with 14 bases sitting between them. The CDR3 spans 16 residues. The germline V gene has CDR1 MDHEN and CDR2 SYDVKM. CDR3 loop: CASSPRMAPNTGELFF. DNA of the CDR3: TGTGCCAGCAGCCCGCGTATGGCCCCGAACACCGGGGAGCTGTTTTTT.

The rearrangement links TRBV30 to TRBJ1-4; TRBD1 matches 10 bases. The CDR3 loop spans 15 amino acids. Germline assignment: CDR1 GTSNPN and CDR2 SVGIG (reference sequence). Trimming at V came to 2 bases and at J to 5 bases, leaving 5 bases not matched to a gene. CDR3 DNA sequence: TGTGCCTGGAGTCCCGGGACAGGGGAAAATGAAAAACTGTTTTTT. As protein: CAWSPGTGENEKLFF.

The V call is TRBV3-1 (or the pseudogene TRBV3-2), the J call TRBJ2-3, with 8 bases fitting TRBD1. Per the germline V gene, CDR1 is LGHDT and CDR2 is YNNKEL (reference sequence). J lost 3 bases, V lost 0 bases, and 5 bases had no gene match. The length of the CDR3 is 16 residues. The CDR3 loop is CASSQDSDRETDTQYF. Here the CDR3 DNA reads TGTGCCAGCAGCCAAGATTCGGACAGGGAGACAGATACGCAGTATTTT.